The source of this T cell receptor beta chain is a study of blood T cell repertoires in COVID-19. As for the study in general: Both acute and convalescent COVID-19 samples were obtained from the United States, Italy and Spain. PBMCs, B-cell-depleted T cells, or T cells provided the cDNA or gDNA that made up the material.

Germline V CDR1 and CDR2: SGDLS, YYNGEE. Trimming removed 3 bases from V and 0 bases from J; junction bases left unmatched: 1. The CDR3 sequence is 14 residues long. How the authors handled the data: Estimation of nucleated cell counts relied on the amplification of reference gene primers. The assay was immunoSEQ multiplex PCR, and TCRdb's table has in-frame clones only and misses some. V and J calls and clone size are given by that table; D and trimming were obtained from the DNA. The sample has about 180,000 clones, 82% seen once. The chain employs TRBV9 and TRBJ2-5; 8 bases line up with TRBD2. The clonotype was recovered from a woman in her sixties or seventies with acute or convalescent COVID-19. What was sequenced was peripheral blood. Here the CDR3 reads CASSGGGHQETQYF. The CDR3 DNA follows: TGTGCCAGCAGCGGCGGGGGGCACCAAGAGACCCAGTACTTC.